These 11 T cell receptor beta chains originate from one sample sequenced in a study of blood T cell repertoires in COVID-19. Generated by immunoSEQ multiplex PCR, the TCRdb table keeps only in-frame clones and is missing some. The sample consists of 90,000 to 150,000 clones, around 81% of them appearing once. Sequencing was carried out using peripheral blood. These receptor sequences come from a human donor in a cohort sampled during active COVID-19.

The V gene is TRBV4-3, the J gene TRBJ2-1; 9 nucleotides agree with TRBD2. This CDR3 contains 16 residues. Unmatched junction bases numbered 13, after V lost 1 base and J lost 12 bases. The V gene's germline CDR1 is LGHNA and CDR2 YSLEER. The CDR3 region is CASSQGVASGISGQFF. As DNA, the CDR3 is TGCGCCAGCAGCCAAGGTGTTGCTAGCGGGATTTCAGGGCAGTTCTTC.

This sequence joins TRBV5-8 and TRBJ1-5; D not certain. V gave up 0 bases and J gave up 3 bases, with 7 bases separating them. Germline CDR1 and CDR2: SGHTS and YDEGEE. This CDR3 contains 14 residues. The CDR3 spells CASSLGRYNQPQHF. The CDR3 DNA follows: TGTGCCAGCAGCTTGGGTCGGTACAATCAGCCCCAGCATTTT.

Written as DNA, the CDR3 is TGTGCCAGCAGTATGGAGGGTCCGGGGGCCAACGTCCTGACTTTC. Residues: CASSMEGPGANVLTF. The chain joins TRBV2 to TRBJ2-6; perhaps TRBD2 as D (6 bases). Trimming pared 5 bases from V and 4 bases from J, leaving 12 bases between. CDR1 is SNHLY and CDR2 is FYNNEI in the germline V gene. There are 15 residues in the CDR3.

The chain links TRBV20-1 to TRBJ1-1, with D perhaps TRBD1 (5 bases). The V gene lost 5 bases and the J gene lost 5 bases, with 9 bases spanning the gap. This CDR3 contains 11 residues. CDR1 is DFQATT and CDR2 is SNEGSKA in the germline V gene (reference sequence). Written as DNA, the CDR3 is TGCAGTGCTGGGGGGGAGACTGAAGCTTTCTTT. Translating it yields CSAGGETEAFF.

The gene calls are TRBV4-3 and TRBJ1-3; D is unclear. The CDR3 runs to 17 residues. V lost 0 bases, J lost 0 bases, and 12 bases lay in between. Germline values: CDR1 LGHNA, CDR2 YSLEER. The CDR3 protein is CASSQDLGSNSGNTIYF. The CDR3 nucleotides are TGCGCCAGCAGCCAAGATTTGGGCAGCAACTCTGGAAACACCATATATTTT.

The chain is built from TRBV23-1 and TRBJ1-5, with 7 bases that match TRBD1. TRBV23-1 is identified as an open reading frame with a role that is uncertain. This CDR3 contains 15 residues. Germline trimming cut 3 bases from V and 8 bases from J; bases unmatched to any gene: 10. Here the CDR3 reads CASSHKDRRREPQHF. CDR3 bases: TGCGCCAGCAGTCACAAGGACAGGCGAAGGGAGCCCCAGCATTTT.

The J gene is TRBJ2-5, the V gene TRBV6-5, with 8 bases that match TRBD2. Germline CDR1 is MNHEY and CDR2 is SVGAGI. The CDR3 extends over 16 amino acids. The V and J ends lost 4 bases and 4 bases, in that order; junction bases with no gene match: 11. As DNA, the CDR3 is TGTGCCAGCAGTTCTACTGACAGCGGGAGATTAGAGACCCAGTACTTC. This sequence encodes CASSSTDSGRLETQYF.

The chain links TRBV27 to TRBJ2-7; 7 bases are a match to TRBD1. The V and J ends lost 6 bases and 0 bases, in that order; junction bases with no gene match: 8. The CDR3 runs 15 residues. Germline lookup yields CDR1 MNHEY and CDR2 SMNVEV (reference sequence). The CDR3 coding sequence is TGTGCCAGCAGAAAGATCGGGACAGTCTCCTACGAGCAGTACTTC. Translating it yields CASRKIGTVSYEQYF.

The rearrangement uses TRBV7-2 and TRBJ1-1; D is ambiguous. V dropped 1 base and J dropped 1 base, with 7 bases sitting between them. This CDR3 region has 14 residues. Germline CDR1 and CDR2: SGHTA and FQGNSA. The DNA for the CDR3 is TGTGCCAGCAGCTTAGGACGGAGGAACACTGAAGCTTTCTTT. It translates to CASSLGRRNTEAFF.

This chain links TRBV12-5 with TRBJ1-3; D remains unclear. Trimming removed 4 bases from V and 1 base from J, with 8 bases in between. The CDR3 sequence is 14 residues long. Germline values: CDR1 LGHNT, CDR2 FRNRAP. The CDR3 sequence is CASGSYASGNTIYF. As DNA, the CDR3 is TGTGCTAGTGGTTCCTACGCTTCTGGAAACACCATATATTTT.

The J gene is TRBJ1-6, the V gene TRBV18; 9 positions match TRBD1. This CDR3 contains 14 residues. Per germline, CDR1 KGHSH and CDR2 LQKENI. V gave up 3 bases and J gave up 10 bases; unmatched junction bases: 4. The CDR3 DNA is TGTGCCAGCTCACCCGGGACAGGGCCATCACCCCTCCACTTT. It translates to CASSPGTGPSPLHF.